What follows describes a single TCR beta chain. With a J-beta primer mix and a sample-barcoded 5' primer, a second PCR ran about 7 to 12 cycles. Each CDR3 protein gets one entry after TCRdb re-called the 5' RACE reads with MiXCR. The sample holds hundreds of thousands of distinct CDR3 sequences, about half seen once. V shed 6 bases and J shed 0 bases, with 15 bases lying between them. Germline V gene sequence: CDR1 MNHEY, CDR2 SVGEGT. The CDR3 contains 17 residues. This record belongs to a study of blood T cells in healthy people across ages. Sample: blood. The rearrangement uses TRBV6-2 or TRBV6-3 and TRBJ2-6; D is tentatively TRBD1 or TRBD2 (7 bases each). The TCR originated in a woman aged 55-70 years in good health. The CDR3 sequence is CASRPRGGTSGANVLTF. The CDR3 coding sequence is TGTGCCAGCAGGCCCAGGGGGGGCACCTCTGGGGCCAACGTCCTGACTTTC.